This passage covers 23 T cell receptor beta chains from one sample sequenced in a study of cytomegalovirus exposure and HLA in healthy donors. This table comes from immunoSEQ multiplex PCR, and its TCRdb copy is limited to in-frame clones, with some not included. The data contain roughly 140,000 clones, approximately 91% of them singletons. The specimen sequenced was PBMCs. The source is a woman aged 18-30 years in good health and CMV-seropositive.

CDR3 sequence: CASSQGLPGMTEQFF. As DNA, the CDR3 is TGTGCCAGCAGCCAGGGACTACCGGGAATGACTGAGCAGTTCTTC. The J gene is TRBJ2-1, the V gene TRBV14, with 7 bases identical to TRBD2. There are 15 residues in the CDR3. Unmatched junction bases numbered 11, after V lost 3 bases and J lost 9 bases. Germline V lookup: CDR1 SGHDN, CDR2 FVKESK.

The chain is built from TRBV9 and TRBJ2-5, with D maybe TRBD2 (6 bases). The CDR3 covers 15 residues. V shed 3 bases and J shed 2 bases, with 14 bases lying between them. Germline V gives CDR1 SGDLS, CDR2 YYNGEE. The CDR3 region is CASSGSGVSQETQYF. The CDR3 DNA is TGTGCCAGCAGCGGATCGGGAGTCTCTCAAGAGACCCAGTACTTC.

This rearrangement joins TRBV6-1 to TRBJ1-2, with D unclear. The length of the CDR3 is 13 residues. Germline V CDR1 and CDR2: MNHNS, SASEGT. Trimming took off 7 bases at V and 0 bases at J, with 9 bases between the two ends. CDR3 DNA sequence: TGTGCCAGCATTCCCTCAGCTAACTATGGCTACACCTTC. Residues: CASIPSANYGYTF.

The chain combines TRBV7-6 with TRBJ2-1, with D possibly being TRBD2 (6 bases). Trimming cost V 5 bases and J 3 bases, with 14 bases left between them. The CDR3 has 15 amino acids. The V gene's germline CDR1 is SGHVS and CDR2 FNYEAQ. CDR3 coding DNA: TGTGCCAGCAGCCCCGACGGGACTCACTACAATGAGCAGTTCTTC. Amino acid sequence: CASSPDGTHYNEQFF.

The chain employs TRBV6-5 and TRBJ1-1; 8 nucleotides line up with TRBD1. Germline assignment: CDR1 MNHEY and CDR2 SVGAGI. V was clipped by 7 bases and J by 8 bases; unmatched bases: 15. The CDR3 length is 15 residues. The CDR3 is CASTSEGQAVVEAFF. The CDR3 DNA sequence: TGTGCCAGCACCTCCGAGGGACAGGCAGTCGTCGAAGCTTTCTTT.

This chain joins TRBV30 and TRBJ2-7, with 7 bases matching TRBD1. V gave up 3 bases and J gave up 4 bases; unmatched junction bases: 9. CDR3 length: 14 residues. Looked up from germline, CDR1 is GTSNPN and CDR2 is SVGIG (reference sequence). CDR3 nucleotide sequence: TGTGCCTGGAGGGGAGACAGGGTAGGGTACGAGCAGTACTTC. Its protein product is CAWRGDRVGYEQYF. Complete variable domain (other parts from reference TRBV30 and TRBJ2-7): SQTIHQWPATLVQPVGSPLSLECTVEGTSNPNLYWYRQAAGRGLQLLFYSVGIGQISSEVPQNLSASRPQDRQFILSSKKLLLSDSGFYLCAWRGDRVGYEQYFGPGTRLTVT.

This chain links TRBV6-6 with TRBJ2-7; TRBD2 is a possible D gene (5 bases). The V and J ends lost 2 bases and 2 bases respectively, with 7 bases between them. CDR1 and CDR2 (germline): MNHNY, SVGAGI (reference sequence). The CDR3 totals 13 residues. CDR3 sequence reads: CASSYGLTYEQYF. The CDR3 nucleotides are TGTGCCAGCAGTTACGGACTTACCTACGAGCAGTACTTC.

CDR3 bases: TGTGCCAGCAGTGAGAGGGCGGCCCAAGAGACCCAGTACTTC. Protein sequence: CASSERAAQETQYF. This chain joins TRBV2 and TRBJ2-5; a weak D match, TRBD2 (5 bases). V shed 3 bases and J shed 1 base, with 9 bases lying between them. Germline-derived CDR1 and CDR2 are SNHLY and FYNNEI. The CDR3 sequence is 14 residues long.

This clone came up a few times. The J gene is TRBJ1-5, the V gene TRBV7-8; 12 nucleotides align to TRBD1. After removal of 4 bases from V and 3 bases from J, the junction contained 1 base not matched to a gene. The V gene's germline CDR1 is SGHVS and CDR2 FQNEAQ. CDR3 size: 15 residues. This CDR3 reads CASSWDRGPNQPQHF. The CDR3 bases are TGTGCCAGCAGCTGGGACAGGGGGCCCAATCAGCCCCAGCATTTT.

This clone was detected a few times. The J gene is TRBJ1-3, the V gene TRBV19; a possible D gene is TRBD1 (6 bases). Per the germline V gene, CDR1 is LNHDA and CDR2 is SQIVND (reference sequence). V lost 6 bases, J lost 8 bases, and 8 bases lay in between. The length of the CDR3 is 11 residues. The CDR3 nucleotides are TGTGCCAGTAGCTCAGGGGACACCATATATTTT. This codes for CASSSGDTIYF.

J is TRBJ1-4 and V is TRBV5-1; the D gene is possibly TRBD1 (5 bases). V was pared by 4 bases and J by 5 bases, with 15 bases between. The CDR3 is 15 residues long. Germline V gene data show CDR1 as SGHRS and CDR2 as YFSETQ. The CDR3 bases are TGCGCCAGCAGCGTACAGGAAGCCGGGAATGAAAAACTGTTTTTT. Translation: CASSVQEAGNEKLFF.

The genes are TRBV6-6 and TRBJ2-1; no clear D gene. The CDR3 contains 16 residues. V gave up 0 bases and J gave up 6 bases, with 15 bases separating them. Germline values: CDR1 MNHNY, CDR2 SVGAGI (reference sequence). In nucleotides, the CDR3 is TGTGCCAGCAGTTACTCGTTACGAACCCTGAGCAATGAGCAGTTCTTC. Its protein product is CASSYSLRTLSNEQFF.

V gene TRBV5-1 combines with J gene TRBJ2-7; D remains ambiguous. V shed 0 bases and J shed 5 bases, with 3 bases lying between them. This CDR3 region has 11 residues. Germline-derived CDR1 and CDR2 are SGHRS and YFSETQ. The CDR3 sequence is CASSLGDEQYF. DNA for the CDR3: TGCGCCAGCAGCTTGGGCGACGAGCAGTACTTC.

V and J are TRBV11-3 and TRBJ2-4; the match to TRBD1 covers 10 bases. V shed 4 bases and J 5 bases; nucleotides not matched to a gene: 5. The germline V gene encodes CDR1 SGHNT and CDR2 YENEEA. This CDR3 is built from 15 residues. CDR3 loop: CASSSGQGEENIQYF. The CDR3 region has the DNA TGTGCCAGCAGCTCCGGACAGGGGGAAGAAAACATTCAGTACTTC. The whole variable domain, remainder taken from reference TRBV11-3 and TRBJ2-4, is EAGVVQSPRYKIIEKKQPVAFWCNPISGHNTLYWYLQNLGQGPELLIRYENEEAVDDSQLPKDRFSAERLKGVDSTLKIQPAELGDSAVYLCASSSGQGEENIQYFGAGTRLSVL.

The chain uses TRBV6-1 and TRBJ1-5; 7 bases line up with TRBD1. This CDR3 is built from 18 residues. Trimming cost V 1 base and J 0 bases; bases outside gene matches: 9. Germline CDR1 is MNHNS and CDR2 is SASEGT. The CDR3 coding sequence is TGTGCCAGCAGTGAAGTAGGGCAGGGGGTAACTAGCAATCAGCCCCAGCATTTT. This translates into CASSEVGQGVTSNQPQHF.

The V call is TRBV6-6, the J call TRBJ2-1, with 7 bases fitting TRBD2. Losses at the gene ends were 0 bases for V and 2 bases for J; bases not matched to a gene: 4. Looked up from germline, CDR1 is MNHNY and CDR2 is SVGAGI (reference sequence). The CDR3 is 16 residues long. In DNA, the CDR3 is TGTGCCAGCAGTTACTCGAGGAGCGGGGCCTACAATGAGCAGTTCTTC. Translated: CASSYSRSGAYNEQFF.

The V and J genes are TRBV11-3 and TRBJ2-1, with 10 positions matching TRBD2. This CDR3 is 14 amino acids long. Germline V gene sequence: CDR1 SGHNT, CDR2 YENEEA. The trim removed 1 base at V and 7 bases at J, leaving 1 base unmatched. CDR3 amino acids: CASSLVLAGNEQFF. DNA for the CDR3: TGTGCCAGCAGCTTAGTACTAGCGGGGAATGAGCAGTTCTTC. The entire variable domain, with the rest obtained from reference TRBV11-3 and TRBJ2-1, is as follows: EAGVVQSPRYKIIEKKQPVAFWCNPISGHNTLYWYLQNLGQGPELLIRYENEEAVDDSQLPKDRFSAERLKGVDSTLKIQPAELGDSAVYLCASSLVLAGNEQFFGPGTRLTVL.

The chain has TRBV18 and TRBJ1-5; tentative D call: TRBD1 (6 bases). Trimming pared 6 bases from V and 4 bases from J, leaving 10 bases between. The CDR3 is made up of 13 amino acids. The germline CDR1 and CDR2 sequences are KGHSH and LQKENI. CDR3 region: CASSGDRNQPQHF. The DNA of the CDR3 is TGTGCCAGCTCCGGTGACAGGAATCAGCCCCAGCATTTT.

The rearrangement uses TRBV11-3 and TRBJ2-1; TRBD2 matches 13 bases. Trimming at V came to 2 bases and at J to 7 bases, leaving 5 bases not matched to a gene. The CDR3 loop spans 16 amino acids. Germline V gene sequence: CDR1 SGHNT, CDR2 YENEEA. The CDR3 region is CASSLSGLAGKNEQFF. DNA for the CDR3: TGTGCCAGCAGCTTATCGGGACTAGCGGGAAAAAATGAGCAGTTCTTC.

V and J are TRBV6-1 and TRBJ2-5; the match to TRBD2 covers 7 bases. This CDR3 is built from 14 residues. The J segment lost 4 bases and the V segment lost 5 bases, leaving 7 bases of the junction unmatched. The V gene's germline CDR1 is MNHNS and CDR2 SASEGT. The CDR3 spells CASSRGTIGETQYF. The DNA of the CDR3 is TGTGCCAGCAGTCGAGGGACTATAGGAGAGACCCAGTACTTC.

The V gene is TRBV6-4, the J gene TRBJ2-1, with 12 bases that match TRBD2. Losses at the gene ends were 7 bases for V and 7 bases for J; bases not matched to a gene: 11. This CDR3 has 16 amino acids. Germline-derived CDR1 and CDR2 are MRHNA and SNTAGT. CDR3 coding DNA: TGTGCCAGCACCCCAACAGGACTAGCGGGAAGTAATGAGCAGTTCTTC. It codes for CASTPTGLAGSNEQFF.

This clone was counted once. V gene TRBV4-1 combines with J gene TRBJ2-7; a weak D match, TRBD2 (6 bases). CDR3 length: 17 residues. Germline CDR1 is MGHRA and CDR2 is YSYEKL. V was cut by 0 bases and J by 5 bases, with 20 bases left in between. The CDR3 DNA reads TGCGCCAGCAGCCAAGACAGGGTTGAGGGAGGTGAGCACGAGCAGTACTTC. As protein: CASSQDRVEGGEHEQYF.

The chain employs TRBV6-6 and TRBJ2-4; TRBD2 matches at 7 bases. The CDR3 is made up of 12 amino acids. Trimming removed 5 bases from V and 9 bases from J; junction bases left unmatched: 4. Germline loops: CDR1 MNHNY, CDR2 SVGAGI (reference sequence). CDR3: CASSTSESIQYF. CDR3 bases: TGTGCCAGCAGTACTAGCGAGAGCATTCAGTACTTC.